This paragraph covers one T cell receptor beta chain sequence. The table lists this clonotype with a count of one. Its antigen is not yet known. No clone much larger than this one lies a single base away; base qualities are absent. A single read offers scant evidence. Taken with the paper, the label for treatment or condition translates to: in vitro stimulation with specific CMV peptide epitopes to enrich CMV-specific T cells. TCRdb lists the instrument as Illumina HiSeq 1500. Starting from the raw public reads, TCRdb applied fastp trimming at Q25, assembled clones with MiXCR and retained in-frame beta chains. CDR3 protein sequences are deduplicated, and each keeps its most common genes and DNA. The sample table lists about 890,000 distinct CDR3 sequences, roughly 31% of them with a count of one. Clones ranked in the top ten supply around an eighth of the sample. This entry is derived from a study of T cell repertoires in cytomegalovirus infection (dated 2019 in TCRdb). About the full investigation: Alongside well-studied HLA-B-restricted epitopes, the peptide stimulations were aimed at recently identified HLA-C-restricted CMV epitopes, whose presentation resists viral immunomodulation. The HLA type of each donor mattered for the analysis, because public TCR beta signatures pointed to carriage of CMV infection along with the matching HLA type. Beyond this particular receptor, the publication reports: The ex vivo response was dominated by HLA-C-restricted CMV-specific TCR beta clonotypes, and the single most frequent clonotype in two of eight donors was supplied by these HLA-C-restricted clonotypes. In both this cohort and an independent cohort of 350 to 400 donors, the cumulative frequency of public TCR beta family members distinguished carriers of CMV infection plus the relevant HLA type.

V is clipped by 0 bases and J by 2 bases, and the sequence between their germline boundaries is 11 bases long. Reading the germline V gene gives CDR1 SGHRS and CDR2 YFSETQ. From the cysteine up to the phenylalanine, the CDR3 has a length of 15 residues. The DNA shown is the 45-base CDR3, in frame from base 1. This TCR was recovered from a human donor in good health (CMV status not recorded). Some clones in this sample may be carry-over from other donors' samples. The chain couples TRBV5-1 to TRBJ2-5; no D gene call is confident. Sequences were derived from cultured CD8+ T cells from PBMCs, sampled from culture after CMV antigen stimulation. The CDR3 protein is CASSLDPSFQETQYF. The bases are TGCGCCAGCAGCTTGGACCCCAGCTTTCAAGAGACCCAGTACTTC.